This TCR beta chain is drawn from a study of human T cells and chemical hapten exposure. As processed by the authors: The median was approximately 89,000 TCRs per sample, ranging 23,224 to 690,600. Each CDR3 protein gets one entry after TCRdb re-called the 5' RACE reads with MiXCR. The V and J calls were not made by the authors but by TCRdb's processing. The sample lists 110,000 or so distinct CDR3 sequences, around 20% occurring once. Germline V CDR1 and CDR2: SNHLY, FYNNEI. V lost 6 bases and J lost 0, with 11 bases in between. The CDR3 spans 15 residues. Extraction yielded total RNA from whole blood (unfractionated).

The receptor was isolated from a human donor in good health. The chain uses TRBV2 and TRBJ2-2; no clear D gene. CDR3 nucleotides: TGTGCCAGCAGGAGGACGGTCGCGAACACCGGGGAGCTGTTTTTT. It encodes CASRRTVANTGELFF.